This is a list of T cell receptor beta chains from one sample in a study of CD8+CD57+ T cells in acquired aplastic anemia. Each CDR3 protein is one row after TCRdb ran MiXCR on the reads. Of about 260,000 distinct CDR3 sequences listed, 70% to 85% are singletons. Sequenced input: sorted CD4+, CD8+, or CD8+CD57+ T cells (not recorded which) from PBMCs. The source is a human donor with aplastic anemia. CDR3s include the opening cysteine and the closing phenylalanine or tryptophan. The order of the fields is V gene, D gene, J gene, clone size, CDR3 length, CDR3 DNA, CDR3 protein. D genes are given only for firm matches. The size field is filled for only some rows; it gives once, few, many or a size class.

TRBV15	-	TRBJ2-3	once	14	TGTGCCAGCAGCATGTACGGGGGGCCCTCTACGCAGTATTTT	CASSMYGGPSTQYF
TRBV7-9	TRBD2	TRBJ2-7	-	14	TGTGCCAGCAGCTTTCAAAGAAGCGGGGGGGAGCATGAGTTC	CASSFQRSGGEHEF
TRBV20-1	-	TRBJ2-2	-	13	TGCAGTGCTAGAGTCCGATACACCGGGGAGCTGTTTTTT	CSARVRYTGELFF
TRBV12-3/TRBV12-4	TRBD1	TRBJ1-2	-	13	TGTGCCAGCAGCCAACAGGGGGCGCGTGGCTACACCTTC	CASSQQGARGYTF
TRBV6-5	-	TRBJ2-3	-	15	TGTGCCAGCAGTTACTCGGGCGGCACAACAGATACGCAGTATTTT	CASSYSGGTTDTQYF
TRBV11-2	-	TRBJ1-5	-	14	TGTGCCAGCAGCTCTACAGGGAACAGTCAGCCCCAGCATTTT	CASSSTGNSQPQHF
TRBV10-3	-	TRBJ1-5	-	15	TGTGCCAGCAGCGTAGGGGAACTTAGCACAGAGACGCAGCATTTT	CASSVGELSTETQHF
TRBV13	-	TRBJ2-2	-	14	TGTGCCAGCAGCTTAGTGGCCTGGGGCAATGAGCTGTTTTTT	CASSLVAWGNELFF
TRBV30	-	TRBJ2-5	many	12	TGTGCCTGGAGTTCCCAGGGGGAGACCCAGTACTTC	CAWSSQGETQYF
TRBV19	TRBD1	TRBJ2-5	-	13	TGTGCCAGTAAACAGGGGGCGGGGGAGACCCAGTACTTC	CASKQGAGETQYF
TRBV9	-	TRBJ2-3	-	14	TGTGCCAGCAGCGCAGCGGGTGGTCCCGTTACGCAGTATTTT	CASSAAGGPVTQYF
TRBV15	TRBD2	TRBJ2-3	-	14	TGTGCCACCAGCTTAGCGGGACTTCCCTACACGCAGTACTTT	CATSLAGLPYTQYF
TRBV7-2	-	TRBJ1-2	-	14	TGCGCCAGCAGCTTAAGACGAGGTTATCACCGCTACAACTTC	CASSLRRGYHRYNF
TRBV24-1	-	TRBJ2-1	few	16	TGTGCCACCAGTGACAAGAAAACAGGGCAAGGCAATGAGCAGTTCTTC	CATSDKKTGQGNEQFF
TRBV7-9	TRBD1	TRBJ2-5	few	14	TGTGCCACCAGCAGGGACAGCAGCCAAGAGACCGAGTACTTC	CATSRDSSQETEYF
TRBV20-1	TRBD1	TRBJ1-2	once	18	TGCAGTGCCAGCTTTGCCCCTGTGCGGACAGGATTTAACTATGGCTACACCTTC	CSASFAPVRTGFNYGYTF
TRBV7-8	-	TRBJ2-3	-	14	TGTGCCAGCAGCTCCGTCAAGGCCGCAGATACGCAGTATTTT	CASSSVKAADTQYF
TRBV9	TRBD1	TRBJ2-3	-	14	TGTGCCAGCACCCCCGTGAGGGGGCCCGACACAGATAATTTT	CASTPVRGPDTDNF
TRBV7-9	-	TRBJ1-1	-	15	TGTGCCAGCAGCTTTCAACGAGGCGGGGGGAGCGATGCTTTCTTT	CASSFQRGGGSDAFF
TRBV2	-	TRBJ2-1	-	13	TGTGCCAGCAGCGTAGTTGGAGGGGGTGAGCAGTTCTTC	CASSVVGGGEQFF
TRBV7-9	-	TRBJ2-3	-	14	TGTGCCAGCAGCTTTGAAAGAGGCCGCGGGACGCAGGATTTT	CASSFERGRGTQDF
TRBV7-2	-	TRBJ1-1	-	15	-	CASSLRARPDTGAFF
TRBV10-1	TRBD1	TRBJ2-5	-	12	TGCGCCAGCAGTGAGCAAGGGGGACAGGTCTACTTC	CASSEQGGQVYF
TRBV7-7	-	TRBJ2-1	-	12	TGTGCCAGCAGCACGTCATCAGGGCAACGATTCTTC	CASSTSSGQRFF
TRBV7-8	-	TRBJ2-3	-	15	TGTGCCAGCAGCTTAGCGTCGGCACCCGATAATACGTATTATTTT	CASSLASAPDNTYYF
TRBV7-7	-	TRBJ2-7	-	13	TGTGCCAGCAGCTTAGCCGGAGAGGGCGAGCAGTACTTC	CASSLAGEGEQYF
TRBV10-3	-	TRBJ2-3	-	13	TGTGCCATCGGTGGGGCAGGTTCCGATACGCAGTATTTT	CAIGGAGSDTQYF
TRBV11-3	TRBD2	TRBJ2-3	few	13	TGTGCCAGCGGCTTCGCGGGAGGTGATACGCAGTATTTT	CASGFAGGDTQYF
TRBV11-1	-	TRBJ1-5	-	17	TGTGCCAGCAGCTTAGCGCTAACAGCTAATAGCAATCAGCCCCAGCATTTT	CASSLALTANSNQPQHF
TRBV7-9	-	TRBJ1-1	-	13	TGTGCCAGCAGCTTAGAGGGAGGCACCGAAGCGTTGTTT	CASSLEGGTEALF
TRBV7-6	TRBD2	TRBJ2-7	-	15	TGTGCCAGCAGCGTAGGGAGGGTCCGCGCTGACGCCCAGTACTTC	CASSVGRVRADAQYF
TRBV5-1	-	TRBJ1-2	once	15	TGTGCCAGCAGCTGGGGTGGAGCGAGCTACTATGGCTACACCTTC	CASSWGGASYYGYTF
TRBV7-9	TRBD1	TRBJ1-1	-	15	TGTGCCAGCAGCTTAGATCTGCAGGGGACAGATACACAGTTCTTT	CASSLDLQGTDTQFF
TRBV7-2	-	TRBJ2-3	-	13	TGTGCCAGCGGGGACGGTCGCACAGGGACGCCGTATTTT	CASGDGRTGTPYF
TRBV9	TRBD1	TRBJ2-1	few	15	TGTGCCAGCAGCGTGGGACAGGGCCCATACAATGAGCAGTTCTTC	CASSVGQGPYNEQFF
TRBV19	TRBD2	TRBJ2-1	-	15	TGTGCCAGTAGTAAAAGAAGCGGGGCGTACAATGAGCAGTTCTTC	CASSKRSGAYNEQFF
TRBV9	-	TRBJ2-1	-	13	-	CASSVGAGTQHFF
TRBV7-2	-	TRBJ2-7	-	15	TGTGCCAGCAGCTCGTACAATCTCTACGAGCAGTACCAGTACTTC	CASSSYNLYEQYQYF
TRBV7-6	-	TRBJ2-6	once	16	TGTGCCAGCGCCGTGGCACTCACCTACGAGCAGTACTTCCTGACTTTC	CASAVALTYEQYFLTF
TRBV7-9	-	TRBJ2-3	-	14	TGTGCCAGCAGCTTAACGAGAGGCGGGGATACGCAGTATTTT	CASSLTRGGDTQYF
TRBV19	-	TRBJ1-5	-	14	TGTGCCAGCAGTATAGGGGGGGAACCCTACACGCAGCATTTT	CASSIGGEPYTQHF
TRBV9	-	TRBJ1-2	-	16	TGTGCCAGCAGCGTGGAGCGGGACGGGTTCGTATATGGCTACACCTTC	CASSVERDGFVYGYTF
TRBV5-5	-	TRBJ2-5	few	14	TGTGCCACCAGGGGCGGCAGCGAGCAAGAGACCCAGTACTTC	CATRGGSEQETQYF
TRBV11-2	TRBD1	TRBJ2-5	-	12	TGTGCCAGCCACGCCGGACAGGGAACCCAGTACTTC	CASHAGQGTQYF
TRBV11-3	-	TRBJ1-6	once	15	TGTGCCAGCAGCTTAAACCTGACAGGAAATTCACCCCTCCACTTT	CASSLNLTGNSPLHF
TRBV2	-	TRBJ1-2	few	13	TGTGCCAGCAGTGCACAGAGCCCATATGGCTACACCTTC	CASSAQSPYGYTF
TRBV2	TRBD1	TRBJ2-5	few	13	TGTGCCAGCAGCTGGACAGGGGGAGAGACCCAGTACTTC	CASSWTGGETQYF
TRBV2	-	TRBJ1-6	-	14	TGTGCCAGCAGTGAAGCTTATAGGCATCAGCCCCTGCATTTT	CASSEAYRHQPLHF
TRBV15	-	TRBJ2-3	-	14	TGTGCCACCAGCTTAGGGGGAGGTCCGGATACGCGGGAGTTT	CATSLGGGPDTREF